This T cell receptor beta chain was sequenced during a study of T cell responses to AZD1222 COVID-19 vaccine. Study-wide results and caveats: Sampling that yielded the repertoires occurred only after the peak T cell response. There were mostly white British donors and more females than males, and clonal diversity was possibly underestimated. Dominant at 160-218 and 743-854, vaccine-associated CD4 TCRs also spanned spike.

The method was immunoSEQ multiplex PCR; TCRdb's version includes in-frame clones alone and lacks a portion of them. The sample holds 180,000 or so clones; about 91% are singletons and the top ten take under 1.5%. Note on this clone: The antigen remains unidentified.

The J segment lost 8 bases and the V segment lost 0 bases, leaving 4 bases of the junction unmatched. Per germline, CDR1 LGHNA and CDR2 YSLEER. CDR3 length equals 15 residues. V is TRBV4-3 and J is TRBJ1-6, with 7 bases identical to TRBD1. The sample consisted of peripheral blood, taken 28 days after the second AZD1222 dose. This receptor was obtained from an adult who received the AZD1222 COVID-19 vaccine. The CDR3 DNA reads TGCGCCAGCAGCCAAGACTGGGACAGCTATTCACCCCTCCACTTT. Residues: CASSQDWDSYSPLHF.